The clone carrying this T cell receptor (beta chain) was seen a few times. This sample was taken from a study of early T cells in non-severe SARS-CoV-2 infection. TCRdb independently ran MiXCR on the 5' RACE reads; one entry per CDR3 protein. Of tens of thousands of distinct CDR3 sequences in the sample, approximately 4.6% were seen once. Trimming removed 2 bases from V and 0 bases from J, with 5 bases in between. From germline, CDR1 is KGHSH and CDR2 LQKENI. This CDR3 region has 14 residues. This chain uses TRBV18 with TRBJ1-3; no reliable D call. Sequenced sample: whole blood. The TCR was taken from an adult who was a healthcare worker with PCR-confirmed SARS-CoV-2 infection or an uninfected control (not recorded which). The CDR3 DNA reads TGTGCCAGCTCACCAGCAGACTCTGGAAACACCATATATTTT. Translating gives CASSPADSGNTIYF.